Listed below are T cell receptor beta chains from one sample, sequenced in a study of T cells after yellow fever vaccination. TCRdb reprocessed the 5' RACE reads with MiXCR, giving one entry per CDR3 protein. The sample records some 320,000 distinct CDR3 sequences, roughly 10% being singletons. This material consisted of CD4+ T cells sorted from PBMCs, taken 45 days after the yellow fever booster vaccination. These receptors were taken from a man between 18 and 29 years old who received the YFV17D yellow fever vaccine. The CDR3 runs from the conserved cysteine through the conserved F or W. Each record gives: clone size, D gene, J gene, V gene, CDR3 DNA, CDR3 protein. D genes are given only for firm matches. The size of a clone is reported for some rows only, either as once, few or many, or as a class for expanded clones.

clone size: NA
D gene: NA
J gene: TRBJ1-3
V gene: TRBV6-6
CDR3 DNA: TGTGCCAGCAGTTACTCACGAGGGCAGCTGAGCTCTGGAAACACCATATATTTT
CDR3 protein: CASSYSRGQLSSGNTIYF

clone size: NA
D gene: NA
J gene: TRBJ2-7
V gene: TRBV7-9
CDR3 DNA: TGTGCCAGCAGCCCTACCCGGGAGCCCTACGAGCAGTACTTC
CDR3 protein: CASSPTREPYEQYF

clone size: NA
D gene: TRBD2
J gene: TRBJ2-5
V gene: TRBV7-8
CDR3 DNA: TGTGCCAGCAAGCCCCGGGCGGGACTAGCCCGAGAGACCCAGTACTTC
CDR3 protein: CASKPRAGLARETQYF

clone size: few
D gene: NA
J gene: TRBJ1-2
V gene: TRBV11-2
CDR3 DNA: TGTGCCAGCAGGATAGCGGGGGCCCCGGGGGGCTACACCTTC
CDR3 protein: CASRIAGAPGGYTF

clone size: few
D gene: NA
J gene: TRBJ2-7
V gene: TRBV18
CDR3 DNA: TGTGCCAGCTCACCAGGCAGGACTGCCGGCGAGCAGTACTTC
CDR3 protein: CASSPGRTAGEQYF

clone size: few
D gene: NA
J gene: TRBJ1-2
V gene: TRBV12-3/TRBV12-4
CDR3 DNA: TGTGCCAGCAGTTCCGAGAGTGGCCCGCCCTATGGCTACACCTTC
CDR3 protein: CASSSESGPPYGYTF

clone size: many
D gene: TRBD1
J gene: TRBJ1-4
V gene: TRBV7-2
CDR3 DNA: TGTGCCAGCAGCTTGCAAGGGGGCGGGATGGTTGAAAAACTGTTTTTT
CDR3 protein: CASSLQGGGMVEKLFF

clone size: NA
D gene: TRBD2
J gene: TRBJ2-1
V gene: TRBV10-2
CDR3 DNA: TGCGCCAGCAGCGACGGCGGGACTAGCGGGGGGGATGAGCAGTTCTTC
CDR3 protein: CASSDGGTSGGDEQFF

clone size: few
D gene: NA
J gene: TRBJ1-1
V gene: TRBV7-9
CDR3 DNA: TGTGCCAGCAGCCACTGGGGACTTCAGAAAGGGAACACTGAAGCTTTCTTT
CDR3 protein: CASSHWGLQKGNTEAFF

clone size: many
D gene: TRBD2
J gene: TRBJ2-3
V gene: TRBV12-3/TRBV12-4
CDR3 DNA: TGTGCCAGCAGCTCCCGGACTAGCGGGGGGCGGGGTACGCAGTATTTT
CDR3 protein: CASSSRTSGGRGTQYF

clone size: few
D gene: TRBD1
J gene: TRBJ1-2
V gene: TRBV5-1
CDR3 DNA: TGCGCCAGCAGCTTTGAGGGGGCGCGCGGCTACACCTTC
CDR3 protein: CASSFEGARGYTF

clone size: NA
D gene: TRBD2
J gene: TRBJ2-1
V gene: TRBV5-1
CDR3 DNA: TGCGCCAGCAGCTCGGGACTAGATAGCGCCAATGAGCAGTTCTTC
CDR3 protein: CASSSGLDSANEQFF

clone size: NA
D gene: NA
J gene: TRBJ2-5
V gene: TRBV9
CDR3 DNA: TGTGCCAGCAGCGTAGGCGGACCCCAAGAGACCCAGTACTTC
CDR3 protein: CASSVGGPQETQYF

clone size: many
D gene: TRBD1
J gene: TRBJ2-1
V gene: TRBV5-1
CDR3 DNA: TGCGCCAGCAGCCTGACAGGGGGCGCTTACAATGAGCAGTTCTTC
CDR3 protein: CASSLTGGAYNEQFF

clone size: NA
D gene: TRBD1
J gene: TRBJ2-7
V gene: TRBV20-1
CDR3 DNA: TGCAGTGCTCCCGGGACAGGCATCTACGAGCAGTACTTC
CDR3 protein: CSAPGTGIYEQYF

clone size: few
D gene: TRBD1
J gene: TRBJ1-1
V gene: TRBV12-3/TRBV12-4
CDR3 DNA: TGTGCCAGCAGACTAAGCGGCAGGGGGCCTGAAGCTTTCTTT
CDR3 protein: CASRLSGRGPEAFF

clone size: many
D gene: NA
J gene: TRBJ2-2
V gene: TRBV7-2
CDR3 DNA: TGTGCCAGCAGCTCAAGGAACACCGGGGAGCTGTTTTTT
CDR3 protein: CASSSRNTGELFF

clone size: many
D gene: TRBD1
J gene: TRBJ1-5
V gene: TRBV10-2
CDR3 DNA: TGCGCCAGCAGTGAACCGGGACAGGGCTGGCCCCAGCATTTT
CDR3 protein: CASSEPGQGWPQHF